The 14 T cell receptor beta chains below come from one sample, sequenced in a study of cytomegalovirus exposure and HLA in healthy donors. Data came from immunoSEQ multiplex PCR; TCRdb stores just in-frame clones and leaves some out. The sample contains roughly 100,000 clones, about 95% of which appear only once. The sample comprised PBMCs. The source is a woman between 18 and 29 years old in good health and CMV-seronegative.

In DNA form, the CDR3 reads TGTGCCAGCAGTCGACTCGATGGCGGGGTAGAGCAGTTCTTC. It encodes CASSRLDGGVEQFF. The chain carries TRBV27 and TRBJ2-1; TRBD2 might be the D (6 bases). Germline V lookup: CDR1 MNHEY, CDR2 SMNVEV (reference sequence). V lost 5 bases and J 10 bases, leaving 18 bases between the germline ends. The CDR3 contains 14 residues.

This clone appeared a single time. V and J are TRBV9 and TRBJ1-5, with D possibly being TRBD1 (6 bases). Germline loops: CDR1 SGDLS, CDR2 YYNGEE. V lost 3 bases, J lost 1 base, and 8 bases lay in between. The CDR3 is 14 residues long. This CDR3 reads CASSEGDSNQPQHF. The CDR3 DNA sequence: TGTGCCAGCAGCGAGGGGGACAGCAATCAGCCCCAGCATTTT.

V usage is TRBV4-1 and J usage is TRBJ1-5, with D hard to call. The CDR3 spans 17 residues. Trimming left V 0 bases short and J 0 bases short, with 12 bases between. Germline CDR1 MGHRA, CDR2 YSYEKL. CDR3 region: CASSQDGSGNSNQPQHF. DNA of the CDR3: TGCGCCAGCAGCCAAGACGGGTCGGGGAATAGCAATCAGCCCCAGCATTTT.

This clone is a singleton in its sample. This chain links TRBV7-2 with TRBJ2-7; tentatively, D is TRBD2 (5 bases). The CDR3 contains 16 residues. The V gene lost 3 bases and the J gene lost 0 bases, with 15 bases spanning the gap. The germline V gene has CDR1 SGHTA and CDR2 FQGNSA. The CDR3 loop reads CASSFTAAASSYEQYF. DNA of the CDR3: TGTGCCAGCAGCTTTACGGCAGCGGCGAGCTCCTACGAGCAGTACTTC.

The V gene is TRBV28, the J gene TRBJ2-1; 11 positions match TRBD2. Losses at the gene ends were 3 bases for V and 4 bases for J; bases not matched to a gene: 5. The CDR3 consists of 16 residues. CDR1 MDHEN and CDR2 SYDVKM come from the germline V gene. The CDR3 DNA sequence: TGTGCCAGCAGTTTCTGGACTAGCGGGCCTTACAATGAGCAGTTCTTC. It is translated as CASSFWTSGPYNEQFF.

This clone turned up a few times. DNA of the CDR3: TGTGCCTGGAGTGATAAAGGGAGGATTATCGATGAGCAGTTCTTC. This gives the protein CAWSDKGRIIDEQFF. The chain is built from TRBV30 and TRBJ2-1, with D perhaps TRBD2 (6 bases). Germline V gene data show CDR1 as GTSNPN and CDR2 as SVGIG (reference sequence). Trimming took off 1 base at V and 8 bases at J, with 18 bases between the two ends. This CDR3 contains 15 residues. Variable domain in full (rest from reference TRBV30 and TRBJ2-1): SQTIHQWPATLVQPVGSPLSLECTVEGTSNPNLYWYRQAAGRGLQLLFYSVGIGQISSEVPQNLSASRPQDRQFILSSKKLLLSDSGFYLCAWSDKGRIIDEQFFGPGTRLTVL.

The chain links TRBV28 to TRBJ1-2; the D gene is possibly TRBD1 (5 bases). The CDR3 loop spans 16 amino acids. Germline assignment: CDR1 MDHEN and CDR2 SYDVKM. Trimming cost V 4 bases and J 4 bases, with 19 bases left between them. The CDR3 nucleotides read TGTGCCAGCAGTTCCGACCGTCGAGGGAGGGGCTATGGCTACACCTTC. This translates into CASSSDRRGRGYGYTF.

V and J are TRBV12-5 and TRBJ1-1; D is unclear. Germline V gene lookup returns CDR1 LGHNT and CDR2 FRNRAP. The CDR3 is 15 residues long. V gave up 1 base and J gave up 4 bases, with 13 bases separating them. The CDR3 is CASGLAGEGGTEAFF. The CDR3 region has the DNA TGTGCTAGTGGTTTGGCCGGGGAAGGAGGCACTGAAGCTTTCTTT.

This rearrangement joins TRBV4-3 to TRBJ1-6; a possible D gene is TRBD1 (6 bases). Germline V gene lookup returns CDR1 LGHNA and CDR2 YSLEER. This CDR3 has 14 residues. V was pared by 8 bases and J by 3 bases, with 11 bases between. Written as DNA, the CDR3 is TGCGCCAGCGGGGGAGGGGGCTATAATTCACCCCTCCACTTT. Translation gives CASGGGGYNSPLHF.

This rearrangement joins TRBV15 to TRBJ2-4; D is possibly TRBD2 (7 bases). Trimming removed 0 bases at V and 1 base at J, with 10 bases between. Per the germline V gene, CDR1 is LNHNV and CDR2 is YYDKDF (reference sequence). The CDR3 contains 16 residues. The CDR3 spells CATSREGGAAKNIQYF. CDR3 sequence (DNA): TGTGCCACCAGCAGAGAAGGGGGGGCGGCCAAAAACATTCAGTACTTC.

The chain has TRBV27 and TRBJ1-1; D perhaps matches TRBD1 (5 bases). The CDR3 runs to 14 residues. V dropped 5 bases and J dropped 5 bases, with 15 bases sitting between them. Germline-derived CDR1 and CDR2 are MNHEY and SMNVEV (reference sequence). CDR3 DNA sequence: TGTGCCAGCAGTCCGATTTTAGGGGCGACTGAAGCTTTCTTT. Its protein is CASSPILGATEAFF.

The chain recombines TRBV7-8 with TRBJ1-2; possibly TRBD1 for D (6 bases). CDR1 SGHVS and CDR2 FQNEAQ come from the germline V gene. V lost 5 bases and J lost 2, with 15 bases in between. This CDR3 has 15 residues. The CDR3 loop is CASSREGGYNYGYTF. DNA of the CDR3: TGTGCCAGCAGCCGGGAGGGGGGTTACAACTATGGCTACACCTTC.

V is TRBV7-9 and J is TRBJ2-1; TRBD2 aligns across 10 bases. CDR1 and CDR2 (germline): SEHNR, FQNEAQ (reference sequence). The V and J ends lost 5 bases and 4 bases, in that order; junction bases with no gene match: 14. This CDR3 is built from 18 residues. This CDR3 is CASSQRVAGGPLYNEQFF. The CDR3 DNA is TGTGCCAGCAGCCAGAGGGTAGCGGGGGGACCTCTATACAATGAGCAGTTCTTC.

The J gene is TRBJ2-7, the V gene TRBV7-8; 10 bases agree with TRBD1. The V segment lost 2 bases and the J segment 7 bases; nucleotides outside the gene matches: 17. The CDR3 runs to 18 residues. Looked up from germline, CDR1 is SGHVS and CDR2 is FQNEAQ. The CDR3: CASSLPPRRQGAMGEQYF. The CDR3 coding sequence is TGTGCCAGCAGCTTACCCCCCAGGCGACAGGGGGCGATGGGGGAGCAGTACTTC.